This TCR beta chain was identified during a study of immune cell composition in non-small cell lung cancer. Study-wide background: Most cases were lung adenocarcinoma or squamous cell carcinoma. The study's findings and limits: Tumour-associated clones >0.5% occurred in roughly 35% of adenocarcinomas, over 60% of squamous. Top 10 clone scores and clonality were higher in squamous than adenocarcinoma.

Notes on this clone: Its antigen is undetermined.

TCRdb's copy holds only in-frame clones and misses some; the assay was immunoSEQ multiplex PCR. The sample has a few thousand clones; about two thirds are singletons. Genomic DNA came from frozen unsorted single-cell suspensions. The CDR3 totals 15 residues. Germline assignment: CDR1 MNHNS and CDR2 SASEGT. The junction had 9 bases not matched to a gene; V was cut back by 7 bases and J by 3 bases. The sample taken for sequencing was lung tumor tissue. The chain has TRBV6-1 and TRBJ1-1; 9 bases match TRBD1. The clonotype comes from a human donor with non-small cell lung cancer. In DNA form, the CDR3 reads TGTGCCAGCACCCGAGCCGGGACAGGGTACACTGAAGCTTTCTTT. Its protein is CASTRAGTGYTEAFF.